The entry below gives a single T cell receptor (beta chain) sequence along with its context. The record originates from a study of control samples from healthy donors and cancer patients. TCRdb keeps only in-frame clones here, not all; method: immunoSEQ multiplex PCR. The repertoire consists of about 130,000 clones, with over 90% occurring once and the leading ten covering approximately 15%. The CDR3 has 15 residues. Germline CDR1 LGHNA, CDR2 YSLEER. Trimming took 0 bases from V and 1 from J, leaving 8 bases between them. The sample was PBMCs. The clonotype originates from a man between 60 and 75 years old with colorectal cancer. V and J are TRBV4-3 and TRBJ2-3; D gene ambiguous. DNA of the CDR3: TGCGCCAGCAGCCAAGAAGGATCAGGCACAGATACGCAGTATTTT. Its protein product is CASSQEGSGTDTQYF.